The present T cell receptor beta chain was sequenced within a study of OX40 agonist ivuxolimab in advanced cancers. Study outcomes and limitations: Antigen specificity of clonally expanded peripheral T cells was not established.

With respect to this clone: The antigen is unknown.

Repertoires were generated with immunoSEQ multiplex PCR, while TCRdb's copy carries only in-frame clones and drops some. The table shows tens of thousands of clones, with around 81% occurring only once. V was clipped by 5 bases and J by 6 bases; unmatched bases: 6. The CDR3 sequence is 14 residues long. Germline V gives CDR1 MNHEY, CDR2 SMNVEV (reference sequence). The material was CD4+ or CD8+ T cells sorted from blood, obtained in a trial of the OX40 agonist ivuxolimab. The genes are TRBV27 and TRBJ2-2; 7 bases line up with TRBD1. The clonotype comes from an adult with an advanced solid tumor such as melanoma, head and neck, liver or kidney cancer. The CDR3 DNA reads TGTGCCAGCAGTCCAGACAGGGTGTCCGGGGAGCTGTTTTTT. Encoded protein: CASSPDRVSGELFF.